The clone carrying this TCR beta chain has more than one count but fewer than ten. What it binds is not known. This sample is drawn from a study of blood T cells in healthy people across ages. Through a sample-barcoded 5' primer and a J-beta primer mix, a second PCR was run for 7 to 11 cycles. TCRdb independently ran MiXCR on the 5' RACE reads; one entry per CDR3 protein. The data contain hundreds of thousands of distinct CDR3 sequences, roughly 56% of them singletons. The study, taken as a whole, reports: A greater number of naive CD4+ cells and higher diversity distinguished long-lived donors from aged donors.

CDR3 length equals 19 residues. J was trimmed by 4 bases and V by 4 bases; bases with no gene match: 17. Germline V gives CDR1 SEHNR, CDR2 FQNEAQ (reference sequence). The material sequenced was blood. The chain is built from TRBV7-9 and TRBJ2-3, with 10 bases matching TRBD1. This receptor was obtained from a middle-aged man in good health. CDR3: CASSYPGQGIPRVADTQYF. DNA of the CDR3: TGTGCCAGCAGCTATCCGGGACAGGGGATACCCCGGGTTGCAGATACGCAGTATTTT.